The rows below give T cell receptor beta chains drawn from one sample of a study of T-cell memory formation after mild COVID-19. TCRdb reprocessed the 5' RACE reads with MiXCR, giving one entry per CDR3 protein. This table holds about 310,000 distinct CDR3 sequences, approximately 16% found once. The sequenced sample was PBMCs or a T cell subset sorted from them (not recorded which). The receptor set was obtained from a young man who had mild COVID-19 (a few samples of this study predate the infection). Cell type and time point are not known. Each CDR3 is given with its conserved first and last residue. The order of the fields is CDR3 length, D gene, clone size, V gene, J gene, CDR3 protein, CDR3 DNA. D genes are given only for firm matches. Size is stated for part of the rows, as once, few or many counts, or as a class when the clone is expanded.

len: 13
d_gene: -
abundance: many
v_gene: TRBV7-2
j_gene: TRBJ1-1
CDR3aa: CASSSDRNTEAFF
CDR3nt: TGTGCCAGCAGCTCCGACAGGAACACTGAAGCTTTCTTT

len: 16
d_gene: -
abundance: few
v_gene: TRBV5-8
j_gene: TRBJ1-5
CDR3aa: CASSLGTFYSNQPQHF
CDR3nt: TGTGCCAGCAGCTTGGGGACGTTTTATAGCAATCAGCCCCAGCATTTT

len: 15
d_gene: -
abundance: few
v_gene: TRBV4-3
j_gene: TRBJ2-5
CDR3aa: CASSRQHLGEETQYF
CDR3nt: TGCGCCAGCAGCCGCCAACACCTCGGGGAAGAGACCCAGTACTTC

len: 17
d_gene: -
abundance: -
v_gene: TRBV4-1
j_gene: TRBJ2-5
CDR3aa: CASSHTSAGLIKETQYF
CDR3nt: TGCGCCAGCAGCCACACCTCGGCAGGACTCATCAAAGAGACCCAGTACTTC

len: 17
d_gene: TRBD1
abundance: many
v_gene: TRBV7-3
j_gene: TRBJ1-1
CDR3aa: CASSLTSGQGGSTEAFF
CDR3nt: TGTGCCAGCAGCTTAACGTCTGGACAGGGAGGATCCACTGAAGCTTTCTTT

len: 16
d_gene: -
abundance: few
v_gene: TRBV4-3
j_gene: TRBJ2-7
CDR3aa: CASSQGRSVKSYEQYF
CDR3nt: TGCGCCAGCAGCCAAGGTCGCAGCGTCAAAAGTTACGAGCAGTACTTC

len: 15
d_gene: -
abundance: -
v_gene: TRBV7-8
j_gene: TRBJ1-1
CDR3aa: CASSTSRGPNTEAFF
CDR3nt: TGTGCCAGCAGCACCTCCAGGGGCCCGAACACTGAAGCTTTCTTT

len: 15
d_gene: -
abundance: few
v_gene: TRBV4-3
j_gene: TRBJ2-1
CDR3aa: CASSPRQGGRNEQFF
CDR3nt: TGCGCCAGCAGCCCACGACAGGGAGGTCGGAATGAGCAGTTCTTC

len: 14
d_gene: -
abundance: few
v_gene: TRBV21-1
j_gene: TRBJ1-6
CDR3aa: CASSRRRGNSPLHF
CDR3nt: TGTGCCAGCAGCCGTCGGAGGGGCAATTCACCCCTCCACTTT

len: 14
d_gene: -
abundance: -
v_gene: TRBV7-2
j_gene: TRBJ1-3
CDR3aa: CASLKGLPGNTIYF
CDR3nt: TGTGCCAGCCTTAAGGGGCTACCTGGAAACACCATATATTTT

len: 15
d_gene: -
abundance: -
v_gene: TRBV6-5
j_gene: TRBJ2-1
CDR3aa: CASSSAVTSFHEQFF
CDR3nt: TGTGCCAGCAGTTCTGCCGTGACTAGTTTCCATGAGCAGTTCTTC

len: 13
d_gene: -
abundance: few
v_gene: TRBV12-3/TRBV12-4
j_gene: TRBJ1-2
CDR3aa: CASSRGFNYGYTF
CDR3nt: TGTGCCAGCAGCCGAGGGTTTAACTATGGCTACACCTTC

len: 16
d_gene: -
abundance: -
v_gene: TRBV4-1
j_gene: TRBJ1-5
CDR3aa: CASSQGATQGNQPQHF
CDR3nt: TGCGCCAGCAGCCAAGGGGCCACGCAGGGCAATCAGCCCCAGCATTTT

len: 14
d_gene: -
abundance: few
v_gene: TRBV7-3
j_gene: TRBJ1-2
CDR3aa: CASSLGPTNYGYTF
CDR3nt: TGTGCCAGCAGCTTAGGGCCAACTAACTATGGCTACACCTTC

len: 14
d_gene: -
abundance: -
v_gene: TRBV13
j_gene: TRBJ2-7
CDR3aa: CASSLGGGNYEQYF
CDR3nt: TGTGCCAGCAGCTTAGGCGGCGGGAACTACGAGCAGTACTTC

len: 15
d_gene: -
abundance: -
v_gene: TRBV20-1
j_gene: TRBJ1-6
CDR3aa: CSARGRRTYNSPLHF
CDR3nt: TGCAGTGCTAGGGGCAGGCGGACCTATAATTCACCCCTCCACTTT